These 10 T cell receptor beta chains share one sample of origin, sequenced in a study of PD-1 blockade in classical Hodgkin lymphoma. TCRdb's table, derived via immunoSEQ multiplex PCR, lists solely in-frame clones and lacks some. The sample records over 50,000 clones, approximately 84% being singletons. Each patient experienced a relapse that followed autologous stem cell transplantation, and brentuximab vedotin exposure varied. This material consisted of peripheral blood mononuclear cells (PBMCs), taken at baseline. The receptors originated from a human donor with classical Hodgkin lymphoma.

The chain combines TRBV29-1 with TRBJ1-1; D is uncertain. CDR1 is SQVTM, CDR2 ANQGSEA, per germline. This CDR3 contains 14 residues. Trimming left V 4 bases short and J 0 bases short, with 12 bases between. This CDR3 reads CSVVLGKMNTEAFF. CDR3 nucleotide sequence: TGCAGCGTTGTGTTGGGTAAAATGAACACTGAAGCTTTCTTT. Full variable domain (missing parts from reference TRBV29-1 and TRBJ1-1): SAVISQKPSRDICQRGTSLTIQCQVDSQVTMMFWYRQQPGQSLTLIATANQGSEATYESGFVIDKFPISRPNLTFSTLTVSNMSPEDSSIYLCSVVLGKMNTEAFFGQGTRLTVV.

This sequence joins TRBV7-6 and TRBJ2-3, with a possible D match to TRBD2 (6 bases). The V gene lost 6 bases and the J gene lost 2 bases, with 15 bases spanning the gap. From germline, CDR1 is SGHVS and CDR2 FNYEAQ. The CDR3 runs to 15 residues. CDR3 bases: TGTGCCAGCAGACCACCGGGACTGAACACAGATACGCAGTATTTT. This encodes CASRPPGLNTDTQYF.

This clone has a count of ten or more. The chain combines TRBV11-3 with TRBJ1-1; D is undetermined. The germline CDR1 and CDR2 sequences are SGHNT and YENEEA. V gave up 0 bases and J gave up 11 bases, with 10 bases separating them. The CDR3 sequence is 12 residues long. DNA for the CDR3: TGTGCCAGCAGCTTAGAAAGACGCGGGGCTTTCTTT. As protein: CASSLERRGAFF.

V and J are TRBV6-5 and TRBJ2-7; 9 bases agree with TRBD1. With 5 bases clipped from V and 7 bases from J, the junction kept 9 bases outside the gene matches. CDR3 size: 14 residues. Germline V gene sequence: CDR1 MNHEY, CDR2 SVGAGI. Here the CDR3 DNA reads TGTGCCAGCAGTACCGGGACAGGGATTGGGGAGCAGTACGTC. Amino acids: CASSTGTGIGEQYV.

This clone is a singleton in its sample. This chain joins TRBV4-3 and TRBJ1-4; D gene uncertain. The CDR3 has 16 residues. The V gene lost 0 bases and the J gene lost 4 bases, with 12 bases spanning the gap. Germline CDR1 is LGHNA and CDR2 is YSLEER. The CDR3 sequence is CASSQDGLTDNEKLFF. CDR3 nucleotides: TGCGCCAGCAGCCAAGATGGATTAACCGATAATGAAAAACTGTTTTTT.

The CDR3 spells CAISELGQGGNEQFF. The CDR3 DNA is TGTGCCATCAGTGAGTTAGGACAGGGGGGGAATGAGCAGTTCTTC. The V call is TRBV10-3, the J call TRBJ2-1, with 10 bases aligning to TRBD1. V was pared by 1 base and J by 7 bases, with 4 bases of the junction left unmatched. The CDR3 covers 15 residues. Germline lookup yields CDR1 ENHRY and CDR2 SYGVKD.

This chain links TRBV7-9 with TRBJ1-2, with 11 bases identical to TRBD1. Germline V gene data show CDR1 as SEHNR and CDR2 as FQNEAQ (reference sequence). CDR3 length: 16 residues. J lost 7 bases, V lost 5 bases, and 12 bases had no gene match. CDR3 DNA: TGTGCCAGCAGCCTAGGACAGGGGGCTTCCCATGGTGGCTACACCTTC. Translation gives CASSLGQGASHGGYTF.

The rearrangement joins TRBV6-5 to TRBJ1-1, with D uncertain. V lost 10 bases and J lost 5, with 14 bases in between. The CDR3 extends over 12 amino acids. The germline gives CDR1 MNHEY, CDR2 SVGAGI. The CDR3 reads CAISKGRTEAFF. The CDR3 DNA reads TGTGCCATATCTAAAGGGAGAACTGAAGCTTTCTTT.

This chain links TRBV30 with TRBJ2-5; D is unresolved. CDR1 is GTSNPN and CDR2 is SVGIG in the germline V gene (reference sequence). The CDR3 is 12 residues long. V was clipped by 0 bases and J by 5 bases, with 7 bases between them. Here the CDR3 reads CAWSVYMETQYF. The CDR3 DNA follows: TGTGCCTGGAGTGTATATATGGAGACCCAGTACTTC.

The genes are TRBV5-4 and TRBJ2-7; TRBD2 matches 11 bases. V dropped 3 bases and J dropped 1; count of bases not matched to a gene: 3. This CDR3 has 15 residues. Germline V gives CDR1 SGHNT, CDR2 YYREEE (reference sequence). CDR3 bases: TGTGCCAGCAGCTGGGGGACTAGCGGATCCTACGAGCAGTACTTC. Its translation is CASSWGTSGSYEQYF.